These T cell receptor beta chains were read from a single sample in a study of identical twins. TCRdb re-called the 5' RACE reads with MiXCR, one entry per CDR3 protein. Counted here are 310,000 or so distinct CDR3 sequences, about 8.1% occurring once; the ten biggest clones make up 2.1%. The data were also submitted as part of a second study, on yellow fever vaccine responses in identical twins.

Sequencing input: memory (CD45RO+) T cells sorted from blood. The source is a woman under 30 in good health. CDR3s include the opening cysteine and the closing phenylalanine or tryptophan. D genes are given only for firm matches. The size of a clone is reported for some rows only, either as once, few or many, or as a class for expanded clones.

>TRBJ2-3|.|TRBV10-3|TRBD2
TGTGCCATCAGTGAGTCTATGAGACTAGCGGGCACAGATACGCAGTATTTT
CAISESMRLAGTDTQYF
>TRBJ2-2|.|TRBV19|TRBD1
TGTGCCAGCCACCTTTCCAGGACAGGGTCGGGCGGGGAGCTGTTTTTT
CASHLSRTGSGGELFF
>TRBJ1-2|many|TRBV7-2|TRBD1
TGTGCCAGCAGCTTCCTGGTAGGGGGCAGAGGCTACACCTTC
CASSFLVGGRGYTF
>TRBJ2-2|.|TRBV11-2|TRBD2
TGTGCCAGCAGCTTACATAGCGGGGACACCGGGGAGCTGTTTTTT
CASSLHSGDTGELFF
>TRBJ1-6|few|TRBV6-5|TRBD1
TGTGCCAGCAGTCTCTCATCCGGGACAGGACTAAGGTACCTCCACTTT
CASSLSSGTGLRYLHF
>TRBJ2-5|many|TRBV5-1|.
TGCGCCAGCAGCTTGGGCATAGCACAAGAGACCCAGTACTTC
CASSLGIAQETQYF
>TRBJ2-1|.|TRBV2|.
TGTGCCAGCGGTGGGATTAGGAATGAGCAGTTCTTC
CASGGIRNEQFF
>TRBJ2-3|.|TRBV6-1|.
TGTGCCAGCAGTGAAGCTTTCTATACGCAGTATTTT
CASSEAFYTQYF
>TRBJ1-6|many|TRBV12-3/TRBV12-4|.
TGTGCCAGCAGTCCCAATCACAGTGAGGCTTCACCCCTCCACTTT
CASSPNHSEASPLHF
>TRBJ2-7|few|TRBV5-1|.
TGCGCCAGCCGTACCGGATCGGTCTTCGGCGAGCAGTACTTC
CASRTGSVFGEQYF
>TRBJ2-5|many|TRBV7-8|TRBD2
TGTGCCAGCAGCTCTCCCGGATGGACTAGACCAGAGACCCAGTACTTC
CASSSPGWTRPETQYF
>TRBJ2-1|many|TRBV29-1|.
TGCAGCGTTGTGGCAGCGGTCAATGAGCAGTTCTTC
CSVVAAVNEQFF
>TRBJ1-1|few|TRBV20-1|.
TGCAGTGCTAGAGCCCAGGGGATACCTGAAGCTTTCTTT
CSARAQGIPEAFF
>TRBJ2-7|few|TRBV6-6|TRBD1
TGTGCCAGCAGGGACAGGTCCTACGAGCAGTGCTTC
CASRDRSYEQCF
>TRBJ2-1|few|TRBV6-6|.
TGTGCCAGCCTCGGGACAATCGACAATGAGCAGTTCTTC
CASLGTIDNEQFF
>TRBJ1-2|many|TRBV12-3/TRBV12-4|.
TGTGCCAGCAGTTTACAGGGGAGAGGTGGCTACACCTTC
CASSLQGRGGYTF
>TRBJ2-3|few|TRBV24-1|TRBD1
TGTGCCACCAGTGACCGGACAGGGGGCGCGGATACGCAGTATTTT
CATSDRTGGADTQYF
>TRBJ2-1|.|TRBV29-1|.
TGCAGCGCCAGGGCTGGAAGCAATGAGCAGTTCTTC
CSARAGSNEQFF
>TRBJ1-1|.|TRBV3-1|.
TGTGCCAGCAGCCCCAGGGACTCTGAAGCTTTCTTT
CASSPRDSEAFF
>TRBJ1-3|many|TRBV6-5|TRBD1
TGTGCCAGCAGTTACTCAGGACAGGCCGCTAGAAACACCATATATTTT
CASSYSGQAARNTIYF
>TRBJ2-1|many|TRBV12-3/TRBV12-4|TRBD2
TGTGCCAGCAGTTTAGACGGGACTACCCTCCTCTTC
CASSLDGTTLLF
>TRBJ2-5|many|TRBV9|.
TGTGCCAGCAGCGTAGGTCCACGGGAGACCCAGTACTTC
CASSVGPRETQYF
>TRBJ2-1|few|TRBV20-1|TRBD2
TGCAGTGCTAGAGGTTTGACTAGCGGGAGCCACAATGAGCAGTTCTTC
CSARGLTSGSHNEQFF
>TRBJ2-5|few|TRBV20-1|TRBD2
TGCAGTGCCAGACTAGCGGGACTTGTCCAGGAGACCCAGTACTTC
CSARLAGLVQETQYF
>TRBJ2-1|few|TRBV6-2/TRBV6-3|TRBD2
TGTGCCAGCAACTACGGGAGGTCGCTAGCGGGAGGAGGGCCCTACAATGAGCAGTTCTTC
CASNYGRSLAGGGPYNEQFF